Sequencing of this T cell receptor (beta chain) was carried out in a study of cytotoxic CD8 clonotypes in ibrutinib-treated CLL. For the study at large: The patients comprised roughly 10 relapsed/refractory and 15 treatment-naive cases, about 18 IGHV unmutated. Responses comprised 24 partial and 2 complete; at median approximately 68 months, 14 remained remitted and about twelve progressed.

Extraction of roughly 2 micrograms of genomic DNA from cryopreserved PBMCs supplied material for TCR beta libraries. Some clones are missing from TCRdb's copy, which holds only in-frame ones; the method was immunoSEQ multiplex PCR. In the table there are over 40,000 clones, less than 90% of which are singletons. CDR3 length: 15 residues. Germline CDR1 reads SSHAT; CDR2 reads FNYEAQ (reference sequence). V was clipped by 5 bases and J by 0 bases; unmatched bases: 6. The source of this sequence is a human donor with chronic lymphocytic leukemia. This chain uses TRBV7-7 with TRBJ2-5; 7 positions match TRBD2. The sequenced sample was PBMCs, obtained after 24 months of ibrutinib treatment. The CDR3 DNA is TGTGCCAGCAGCCAAGGGAGGGAGTACCAAGAGACCCAGTACTTC. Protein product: CASSQGREYQETQYF.